The next 15 T cell receptor beta chains were all read from a single sample in a study of blood T cell repertoires in COVID-19. TCRdb's table, derived via immunoSEQ multiplex PCR, lists solely in-frame clones and lacks some. The table lists 250,000 to 300,000 clones, 70% to 90% of them singletons. Sequenced material: PBMCs or T cells enriched from blood (not recorded which). Source of these receptors: a man aged 18 to 29 who had recovered from COVID-19.

The chain uses TRBV7-9 and TRBJ1-3, with D uncertain. There are 14 residues in the CDR3. Trimming left V 5 bases short and J 3 bases short, with 11 bases between. CDR1 is SEHNR, CDR2 FQNEAQ, per germline (reference sequence). CDR3 loop: CASSPPRFGNTIYF. DNA for the CDR3: TGTGCCAGCAGCCCCCCCCGGTTTGGAAACACCATATATTTT.

The V gene is TRBV10-2, the J gene TRBJ1-5; D is perhaps TRBD1 (6 bases). The CDR3 totals 18 residues. In germline, CDR1 is WSHSY, CDR2 SAAADI. Trimming stripped 0 bases from V and 4 bases from J, with 19 bases between. CDR3 in amino acids: CASSESFLRTVRNQPQHF. CDR3 bases: TGCGCCAGCAGTGAGTCTTTCTTAAGGACAGTACGTAATCAGCCCCAGCATTTT.

The genes are TRBV10-3 and TRBJ1-1; TRBD1 agrees at 7 bases. The CDR3 is 15 residues long. The junction had 3 bases not matched to a gene; V was cut back by 2 bases and J by 0 bases. Germline V CDR1 and CDR2: ENHRY, SYGVKD. The CDR3 DNA is TGTGCCATCAGTGAGGGTGGGACAGTGAACACTGAAGCTTTCTTT. The encoded protein is CAISEGGTVNTEAFF.

The chain employs TRBV3-1 (or the pseudogene TRBV3-2) and TRBJ2-7; perhaps TRBD2 as D (5 bases). Trimming left V 2 bases short and J 1 base short, with 12 bases between. CDR1 and CDR2 (germline): LGHDT, YNNKEL (reference sequence). The CDR3 totals 15 residues. CDR3 bases: TGTGCCAGCAGCCAAAGCGGACGAACGTCCTACGAGCAGTACTTC. Translated: CASSQSGRTSYEQYF.

The chain joins TRBV7-2 to TRBJ2-5; TRBD1 matches 8 bases. CDR1 SGHTA and CDR2 FQGNSA come from the germline V gene. V trimming: 2 bases; J trimming: 4 bases; junction bases outside the gene matches: 9. The CDR3 is 16 amino acids. The CDR3 bases are TGTGCCAGCAGCTTATCCTATTCCAGGGGGCTAGAGACCCAGTACTTC. Amino acid sequence: CASSLSYSRGLETQYF.

This rearrangement joins TRBV11-3 to TRBJ1-1; the D gene is possibly TRBD1 (6 bases). Germline CDR1 and CDR2: SGHNT and YENEEA. The CDR3 has 14 amino acids. V gave up 3 bases and J gave up 4 bases, with 12 bases separating them. This chain's CDR3 is CASSLGGRITEAFF. CDR3 coding DNA: TGTGCCAGCAGCTTGGGGGGGCGGATCACTGAAGCTTTCTTT.

The J gene is TRBJ1-2, the V gene TRBV28; possible D gene TRBD1, 5 bases. This CDR3 contains 14 residues. Per germline, CDR1 MDHEN and CDR2 SYDVKM. Trimming removed 3 bases at V and 4 bases at J, with 12 bases between. The CDR3: CASSFSAGGYGYTF. The CDR3 bases are TGTGCCAGCAGTTTTAGCGCGGGGGGCTATGGCTACACCTTC.

The CDR3 here is CASSLAGLPYEQYF. CDR3 DNA: TGCGCCAGCAGCTTGGCCGGTCTCCCCTACGAGCAGTACTTC. The chain has TRBV5-1 and TRBJ2-7; D is ambiguous. The CDR3 is 14 amino acids. V lost 0 bases and J 2 bases, leaving 9 bases between the germline ends. Germline V gene sequence: CDR1 SGHRS, CDR2 YFSETQ.

This chain joins TRBV2 and TRBJ2-3; D is unclear. V lost 4 bases to trimming and J lost 4 bases, with 15 bases between them. From germline, CDR1 is SNHLY and CDR2 FYNNEI. The CDR3 sequence is 15 residues long. The CDR3 bases are TGTGCCAGCAGTGTAGGCGGATCCTTCTCAGATACGCAGTATTTT. Protein sequence: CASSVGGSFSDTQYF.

The chain couples TRBV7-9 to TRBJ2-5; D may be TRBD1 (7 bases). Trimming removed 5 bases from V and 5 bases from J, with 12 bases in between. The CDR3 is made up of 13 amino acids. In germline, CDR1 is SEHNR, CDR2 FQNEAQ (reference sequence). The CDR3, as DNA: TGTGCCAGCAGCCTCAGGGGGGCGGAGACCCAGTACTTC. It encodes CASSLRGAETQYF.

V and J are TRBV10-3 and TRBJ2-5; 8 nucleotides agree with TRBD2. Germline V CDR1 and CDR2: ENHRY, SYGVKD. The trim removed 7 bases at V and 1 base at J, leaving 5 bases unmatched. The CDR3 covers 14 residues. Here the CDR3 reads CAINGGGLQETQYF. The CDR3 coding sequence is TGTGCCATCAATGGCGGGGGGCTCCAAGAGACCCAGTACTTC.

The chain is built from TRBV5-6 and TRBJ2-5, with a weak D call TRBD1 (5 bases). The V gene lost 0 bases and the J gene lost 5 bases, with 14 bases spanning the gap. Germline V CDR1 and CDR2: SGHDT, YYEEEE. CDR3 length: 15 amino acids. The CDR3 DNA reads as TGTGCCAGCAGCTTGGCGGGCCAGGGTTTCGAGACCCAGTACTTC. As protein: CASSLAGQGFETQYF.

This sequence joins TRBV7-2 and TRBJ1-2; 9 bases align to TRBD1. The germline V gene encodes CDR1 SGHTA and CDR2 FQGNSA. This CDR3 comprises 13 residues. Unmatched junction bases numbered 6, after V lost 6 bases and J lost 7 bases. CDR3 region: CASSLQGAIGYTF. The DNA for the CDR3 is TGTGCCAGCAGTCTACAGGGGGCCATTGGCTACACCTTC.

CDR3 loop: CASSLVAGPSYNEQFF. The CDR3 DNA reads as TGTGCCAGCAGCTTGGTGGCGGGCCCCTCCTACAATGAGCAGTTCTTC. The rearrangement joins TRBV5-8 to TRBJ2-1; a weak D match, TRBD2 (5 bases). Germline V gene data show CDR1 as SGHTS and CDR2 as YDEGEE. Trimming stripped 0 bases from V and 0 bases from J, with 10 bases between. CDR3 length: 16 residues.

The rearrangement uses TRBV25-1 and TRBJ1-2; possibly TRBD1 for D (6 bases). CDR3 length: 12 amino acids. The ends were cut back, 6 bases at V and 5 bases at J, with 10 bases in the middle. Germline loops: CDR1 MGHDK, CDR2 SYGVNS. CDR3 loop: CASRKTGYGYTF. The CDR3, as DNA: TGTGCCAGCAGGAAGACAGGATATGGCTACACCTTC.